The 14 T cell receptor beta chains given below trace back to one sample, sequenced in a study of immune evolution from preneoplasia to lung adenocarcinoma. Assay used: immunoSEQ multiplex PCR; TCRdb lists only in-frame clones, some missing. Of fewer than 5,500 clones listed, over 75% are singletons. Sequenced material: FFPE atypical adenomatous hyperplasia tissue from the lung. Subset here: atypical adenomatous hyperplasia (AAH), lung preneoplasia. These receptors originate from a person in their 70s with lung adenocarcinoma.

V gene TRBV5-8 combines with J gene TRBJ2-5; 14 bases match TRBD2. Germline V gene sequence: CDR1 SGHTS, CDR2 YDEGEE. V shed 3 bases, J shed 4 bases, and the junction held 2 bases outside the gene matches. The CDR3 loop spans 15 amino acids. CDR3 amino acids: CASSSGTSGRETQYF. The CDR3 DNA follows: TGTGCCAGCAGCTCCGGGACTAGCGGGAGAGAGACCCAGTACTTC.

This chain uses TRBV6-1 with TRBJ2-2, with D tentatively TRBD2 (7 bases). This CDR3 has 17 residues. Trimming took 1 base from V and 1 from J, leaving 13 bases between them. Germline CDR1 is MNHNS and CDR2 is SASEGT. DNA for the CDR3: TGTGCCAGCAGTGAAGAGGGGGGGAGTTGGAACACCGGGGAGCTGTTTTTT. Protein product: CASSEEGGSWNTGELFF.

The V and J genes are TRBV30 and TRBJ2-4, with D possibly being TRBD1 (6 bases). Per germline, CDR1 GTSNPN and CDR2 SVGIG (reference sequence). V lost 3 bases and J lost 3, with 21 bases in between. The CDR3 extends over 17 amino acids. CDR3 sequence: CAWRYQEGGLNKNIQYF. The CDR3 DNA sequence: TGTGCCTGGAGGTACCAGGAAGGGGGATTAAACAAAAACATTCAGTACTTC. The full variable domain, rest sourced from reference TRBV30 and TRBJ2-4, is SQTIHQWPATLVQPVGSPLSLECTVEGTSNPNLYWYRQAAGRGLQLLFYSVGIGQISSEVPQNLSASRPQDRQFILSSKKLLLSDSGFYLCAWRYQEGGLNKNIQYFGAGTRLSVL.

This rearrangement joins TRBV7-8 to TRBJ2-7; tentative D call: TRBD1 (7 bases). The V gene's germline CDR1 is SGHVS and CDR2 FQNEAQ. The CDR3 has 17 amino acids. Trimming pared 5 bases from V and 2 bases from J, leaving 22 bases between. The CDR3 loop reads CASSRSSGGTEAYEQYF. CDR3 nucleotides: TGTGCCAGCAGCCGATCCAGCGGCGGGACAGAGGCCTACGAGCAGTACTTC.

The V and J genes are TRBV5-1 and TRBJ2-1, with TRBD2 matching over 10 bases. CDR3 length: 14 residues. The germline CDR1 and CDR2 sequences are SGHRS and YFSETQ. Trimming cost V 3 bases and J 4 bases; bases outside gene matches: 1. CDR3 sequence (DNA): TGCGCCAGCAGCTGGACTAGCGGATACAATGAGCAGTTCTTC. It encodes CASSWTSGYNEQFF.

Here the CDR3 DNA reads TGTGCCAGCAGCTCTAGTTTGGAGACCCAGTACTTC. Amino acid sequence: CASSSSLETQYF. V is TRBV7-9 and J is TRBJ2-5; D is uncertain. Germline loops: CDR1 SEHNR, CDR2 FQNEAQ (reference sequence). V lost 4 bases to trimming and J lost 5 bases, with 8 bases between them. This CDR3 contains 12 residues.

The chain uses TRBV18 and TRBJ2-5; D is undetermined. Germline V gene sequence: CDR1 KGHSH, CDR2 LQKENI. V shed 5 bases and J shed 3 bases, with 4 bases lying between them. The CDR3 contains 11 residues. The chain's CDR3 is CASSTEETQYF. The DNA for the CDR3 is TGTGCCAGCTCAACCGAAGAGACCCAGTACTTC.

V is TRBV29-1 and J is TRBJ1-5; D is unclear. This CDR3 has 12 amino acids. CDR1 SQVTM and CDR2 ANQGSEA come from the germline V gene. The germline V and J ends were trimmed by 4 bases and 0 bases, with 4 bases remaining between them. CDR3 loop: CSVGDSNQPQHF. CDR3 DNA sequence: TGCAGCGTTGGTGATAGCAATCAGCCCCAGCATTTT.

The CDR3 spells CATAGQSYNEQFF. CDR3 sequence (DNA): TGTGCCACCGCGGGACAGTCCTACAATGAGCAGTTCTTC. The chain combines TRBV11-3 with TRBJ2-1, with D possibly TRBD1 on 7 matching bases. CDR3 size: 13 residues. Trimming took 10 bases from V and 1 from J, leaving 11 bases between them. Germline V gene lookup returns CDR1 SGHNT and CDR2 YENEEA.

The V call is TRBV28, the J call TRBJ2-5; possibly TRBD1 for D (5 bases). The V gene's germline CDR1 is MDHEN and CDR2 SYDVKM. The CDR3 has 16 residues. The V gene lost 6 bases and the J gene lost 2 bases, with 19 bases spanning the gap. This CDR3 reads CASRPGARQGQETQYF. The CDR3 DNA reads as TGTGCCAGCAGGCCCGGAGCGAGGCAGGGTCAAGAGACCCAGTACTTC.

The V gene is TRBV6-1, the J gene TRBJ2-5; no clear D gene. The CDR3 runs to 15 residues. Germline V gene data show CDR1 as MNHNS and CDR2 as SASEGT. V lost 1 base and J 5 bases, leaving 14 bases between the germline ends. As DNA, the CDR3 is TGTGCCAGCAGTGAAGAAATCAAGAGCGCGGAGACCCAGTACTTC. Amino acids: CASSEEIKSAETQYF.

This clone was found once. The chain has TRBV4-1 and TRBJ2-1; TRBD2 matches 10 bases. The V and J ends lost 1 base and 3 bases, in that order; junction bases with no gene match: 0. Germline CDR1 is MGHRA and CDR2 is YSYEKL. The CDR3 spans 15 residues. The CDR3 nucleotides are TGCGCCAGCAGCCAAGGACTAGCGGGCTACAATGAGCAGTTCTTC. Protein product: CASSQGLAGYNEQFF.

The V call is TRBV7-2, the J call TRBJ2-5; TRBD2 aligns across 9 bases. The trim removed 1 base at V and 2 bases at J, leaving 5 bases unmatched. Germline V lookup: CDR1 SGHTA, CDR2 FQGNSA. The CDR3 length is 16 residues. CDR3 sequence: CASSLVGLAGQETQYF. CDR3 bases: TGTGCCAGCAGCTTAGTTGGGCTAGCGGGGCAAGAGACCCAGTACTTC.

The J gene is TRBJ2-7, the V gene TRBV7-3, with 7 bases fitting TRBD1. There are 14 residues in the CDR3. Germline V gives CDR1 SGHTA, CDR2 FQGTGA. Trimming removed 5 bases from V and 5 bases from J; junction bases left unmatched: 9. The CDR3 DNA is TGTGCCAGCAGCACCGAGGGGGCGTCGGACGAGCAGTACTTC. Translating it yields CASSTEGASDEQYF.